This TCR beta chain was captured in a study of blood T cells in healthy people across ages. With a J-beta primer mix and a sample-barcoded 5' primer, a second PCR ran about 6 to 11 cycles. TCRdb used MiXCR to reprocess the 5' RACE reads, holding one entry per CDR3 protein. The data show around 780,000 distinct CDR3 sequences, with roughly 24% seen just once and around 2.9% held by the top ten. Overall study results and limits: A roughly linear fall in TCR beta diversity per million T cells was seen with increasing age.

This CDR3 region has 16 residues. Germline CDR1 is PRHDT and CDR2 is FYEKMQ (reference sequence). Trimming cost V 1 base and J 4 bases; bases outside gene matches: 8. This clonotype has more than one count but fewer than ten. Its target is not known. Separately, the same data were catalogued under a study of T cells of mothers and their children.

The sequencing input was blood. The TCR originated in a boy aged 5-17 years in good health. V is TRBV13 and J is TRBJ2-7; TRBD2 matches 9 bases. This CDR3 is CASSLERRGGQYEQYF. As DNA, the CDR3 is TGTGCCAGCAGCTTAGAACGGCGGGGGGGCCAGTACGAGCAGTACTTC.